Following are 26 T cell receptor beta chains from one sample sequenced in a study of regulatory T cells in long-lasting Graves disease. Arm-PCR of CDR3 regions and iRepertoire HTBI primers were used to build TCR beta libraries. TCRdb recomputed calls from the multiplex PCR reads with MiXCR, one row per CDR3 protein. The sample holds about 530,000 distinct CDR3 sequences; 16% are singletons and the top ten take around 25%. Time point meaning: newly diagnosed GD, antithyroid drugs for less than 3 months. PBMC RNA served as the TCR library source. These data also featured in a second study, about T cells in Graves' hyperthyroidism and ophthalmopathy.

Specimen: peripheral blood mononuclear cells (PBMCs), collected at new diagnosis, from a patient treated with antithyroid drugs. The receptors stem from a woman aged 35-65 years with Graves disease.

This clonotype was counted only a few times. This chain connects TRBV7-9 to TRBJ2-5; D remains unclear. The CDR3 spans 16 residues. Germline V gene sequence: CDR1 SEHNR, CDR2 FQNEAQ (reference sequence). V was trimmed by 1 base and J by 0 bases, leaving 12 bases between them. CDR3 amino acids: CASSLGVPGYQETQYF. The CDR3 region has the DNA TGTGCCAGCAGCTTAGGCGTACCGGGCTACCAAGAGACCCAGTACTTC.

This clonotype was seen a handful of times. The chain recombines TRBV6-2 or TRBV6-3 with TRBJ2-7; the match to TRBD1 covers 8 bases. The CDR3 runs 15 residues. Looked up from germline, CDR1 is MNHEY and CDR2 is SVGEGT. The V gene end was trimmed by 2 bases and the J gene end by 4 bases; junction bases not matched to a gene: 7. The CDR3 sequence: CASSYRAGGAYEQYF. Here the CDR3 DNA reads TGTGCCAGCAGTTACAGGGCAGGGGGCGCGTACGAGCAGTACTTC.

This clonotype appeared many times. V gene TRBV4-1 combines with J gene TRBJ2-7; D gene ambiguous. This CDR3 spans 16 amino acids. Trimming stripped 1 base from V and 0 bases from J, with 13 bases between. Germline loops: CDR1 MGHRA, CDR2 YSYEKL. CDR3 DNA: TGCGCCAGCAGCCAAGTCTCACACCTCGCCTCCTACGAGCAGTACTTC. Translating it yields CASSQVSHLASYEQYF.

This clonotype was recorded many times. CDR3 nucleotides: TGTGCCAGCAGCTTAGGGCAGCTCGATGGCTACACCTTC. Translation: CASSLGQLDGYTF. The chain links TRBV11-3 to TRBJ1-2, with D unclear. The V and J ends lost 1 base and 6 bases respectively, with 9 bases between them. Germline V gives CDR1 SGHNT, CDR2 YENEEA. The CDR3 contains 13 residues.

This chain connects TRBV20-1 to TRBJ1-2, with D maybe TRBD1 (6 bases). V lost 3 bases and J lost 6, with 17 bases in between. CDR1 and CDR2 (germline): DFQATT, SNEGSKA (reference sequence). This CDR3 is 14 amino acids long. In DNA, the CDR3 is TGCAGTGCTAGTGATGGGGGGGCGTGGGATGGCTACACCTTC. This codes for CSASDGGAWDGYTF.

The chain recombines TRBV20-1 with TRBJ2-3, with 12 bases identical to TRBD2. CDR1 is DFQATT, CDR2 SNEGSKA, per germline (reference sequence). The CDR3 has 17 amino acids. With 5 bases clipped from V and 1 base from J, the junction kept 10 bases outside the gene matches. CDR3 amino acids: CSASPSGGAIGTDTQYF. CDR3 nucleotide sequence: TGCAGTGCTTCACCTAGCGGGGGGGCCATAGGCACAGATACGCAGTATTTT.

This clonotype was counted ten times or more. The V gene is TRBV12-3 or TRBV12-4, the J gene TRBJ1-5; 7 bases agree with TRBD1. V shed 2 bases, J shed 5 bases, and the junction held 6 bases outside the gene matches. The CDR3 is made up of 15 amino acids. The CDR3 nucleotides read TGTGCCAGCAGTTTACGCAGGGGGATTTATCAGCCCCAGCATTTT. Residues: CASSLRRGIYQPQHF.

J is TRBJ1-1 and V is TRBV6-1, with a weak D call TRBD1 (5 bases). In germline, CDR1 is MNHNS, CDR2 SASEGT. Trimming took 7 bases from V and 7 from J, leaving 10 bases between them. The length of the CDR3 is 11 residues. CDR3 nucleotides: TGTGCCAGCACCTCAGGGTATGAAGCTTTCTTT. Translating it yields CASTSGYEAFF.

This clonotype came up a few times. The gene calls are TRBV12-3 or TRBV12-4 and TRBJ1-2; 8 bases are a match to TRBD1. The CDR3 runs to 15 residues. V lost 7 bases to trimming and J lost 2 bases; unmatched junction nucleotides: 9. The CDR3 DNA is TGTGCCAGCATTCCCTCCCGGACAGGGAACTATGGCTACACCTTC. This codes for CASIPSRTGNYGYTF.

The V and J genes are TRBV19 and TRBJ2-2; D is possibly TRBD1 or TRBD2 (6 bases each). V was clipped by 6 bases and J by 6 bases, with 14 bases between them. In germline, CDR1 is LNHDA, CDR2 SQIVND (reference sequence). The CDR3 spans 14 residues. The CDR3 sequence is CASRPSGGPGELFF. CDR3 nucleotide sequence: TGTGCCAGTAGGCCTTCTGGGGGGCCCGGGGAGCTGTTTTTT.

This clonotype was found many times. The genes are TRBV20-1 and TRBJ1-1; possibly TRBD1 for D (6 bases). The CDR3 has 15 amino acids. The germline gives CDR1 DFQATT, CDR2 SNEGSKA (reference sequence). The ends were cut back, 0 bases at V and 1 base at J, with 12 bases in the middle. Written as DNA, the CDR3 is TGCAGTGCTAGAGATCCGGCCAGGGGGAACACTGAAGCTTTCTTT. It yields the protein CSARDPARGNTEAFF.

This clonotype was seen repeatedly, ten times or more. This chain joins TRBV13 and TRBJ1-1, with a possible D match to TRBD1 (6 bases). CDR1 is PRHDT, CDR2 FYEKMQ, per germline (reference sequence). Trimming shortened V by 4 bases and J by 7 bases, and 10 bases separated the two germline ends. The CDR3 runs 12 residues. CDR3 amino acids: CASSSGEGEAFF. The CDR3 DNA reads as TGTGCCAGCAGCTCAGGGGAGGGTGAAGCTTTCTTT. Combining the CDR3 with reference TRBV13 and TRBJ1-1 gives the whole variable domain AAGVIQSPRHLIKEKRETATLKCYPIPRHDTVYWYQQGPGQDPQFLISFYEKMQSDKGSIPDRFSAQQFSDYHSELNMSSLELGDSALYFCASSSGEGEAFFGQGTRLTVV.

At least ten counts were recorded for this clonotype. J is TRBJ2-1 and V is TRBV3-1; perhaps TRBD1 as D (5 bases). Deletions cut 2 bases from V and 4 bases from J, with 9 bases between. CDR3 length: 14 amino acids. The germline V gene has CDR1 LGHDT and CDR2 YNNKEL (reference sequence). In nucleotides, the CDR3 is TGTGCCAGCAGCCAAAAGGGGCGGTACAATGAGCAGTTCTTC. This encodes CASSQKGRYNEQFF.

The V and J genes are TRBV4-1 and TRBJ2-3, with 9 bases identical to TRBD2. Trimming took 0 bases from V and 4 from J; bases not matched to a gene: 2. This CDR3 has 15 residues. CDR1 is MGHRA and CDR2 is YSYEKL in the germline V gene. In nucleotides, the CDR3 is TGCGCCAGCAGCCAAGAGCGGGGGGGCCCAGATACGCAGTATTTT. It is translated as CASSQERGGPDTQYF.

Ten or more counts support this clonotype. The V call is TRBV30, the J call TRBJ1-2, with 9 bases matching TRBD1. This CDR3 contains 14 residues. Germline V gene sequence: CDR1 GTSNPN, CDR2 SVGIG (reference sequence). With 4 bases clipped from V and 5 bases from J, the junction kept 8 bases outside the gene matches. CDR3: CAWTPGTGLYGYTF. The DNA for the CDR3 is TGTGCCTGGACCCCTGGGACAGGGCTTTATGGCTACACCTTC.

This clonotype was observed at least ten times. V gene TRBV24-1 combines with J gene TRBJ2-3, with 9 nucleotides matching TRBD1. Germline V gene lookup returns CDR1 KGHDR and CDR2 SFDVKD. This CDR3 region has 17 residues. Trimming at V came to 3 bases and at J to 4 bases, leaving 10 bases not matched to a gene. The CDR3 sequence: CATSDLTGTGSADTQYF. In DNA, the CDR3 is TGTGCCACCAGTGATCTGACCGGGACAGGGTCCGCAGATACGCAGTATTTT.

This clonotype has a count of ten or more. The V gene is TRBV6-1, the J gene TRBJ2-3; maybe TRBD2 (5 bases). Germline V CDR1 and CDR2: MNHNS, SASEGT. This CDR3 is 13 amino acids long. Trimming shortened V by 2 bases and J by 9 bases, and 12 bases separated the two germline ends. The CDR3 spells CASSERPPGTQYF. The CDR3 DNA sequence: TGTGCCAGCAGTGAACGCCCCCCGGGAACGCAGTATTTT.

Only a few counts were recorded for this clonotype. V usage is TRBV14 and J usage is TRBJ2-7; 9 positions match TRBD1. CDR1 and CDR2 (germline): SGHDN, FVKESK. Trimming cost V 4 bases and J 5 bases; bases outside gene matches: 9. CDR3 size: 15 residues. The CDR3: CASSLGTGKSHEQYF. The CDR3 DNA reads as TGTGCCAGCAGCCTAGGGACAGGGAAGTCTCACGAGCAGTACTTC.

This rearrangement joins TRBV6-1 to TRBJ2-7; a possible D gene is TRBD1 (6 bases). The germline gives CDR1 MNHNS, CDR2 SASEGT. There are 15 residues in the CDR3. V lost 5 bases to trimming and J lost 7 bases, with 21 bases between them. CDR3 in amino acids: CASSLYASYGQEQYF. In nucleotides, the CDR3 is TGTGCCAGCAGTCTATACGCCTCGTATGGACAGGAGCAGTACTTC.

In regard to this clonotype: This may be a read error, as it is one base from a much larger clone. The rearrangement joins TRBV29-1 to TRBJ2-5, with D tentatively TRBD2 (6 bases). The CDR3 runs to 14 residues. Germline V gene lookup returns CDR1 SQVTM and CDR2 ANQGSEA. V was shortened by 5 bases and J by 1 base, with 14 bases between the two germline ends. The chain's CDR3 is CSVNGGAFQETQYF. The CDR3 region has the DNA TGCAGCGTTAACGGCGGGGCCTTCCAAGAGACCCAGTACTTC.

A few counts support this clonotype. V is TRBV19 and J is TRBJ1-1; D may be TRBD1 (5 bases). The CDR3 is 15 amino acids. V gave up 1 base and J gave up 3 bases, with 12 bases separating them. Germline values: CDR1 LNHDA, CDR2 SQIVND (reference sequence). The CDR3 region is CASSIVGEKDTEAFF. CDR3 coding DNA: TGTGCCAGTAGTATAGTGGGGGAAAAGGACACTGAAGCTTTCTTT.

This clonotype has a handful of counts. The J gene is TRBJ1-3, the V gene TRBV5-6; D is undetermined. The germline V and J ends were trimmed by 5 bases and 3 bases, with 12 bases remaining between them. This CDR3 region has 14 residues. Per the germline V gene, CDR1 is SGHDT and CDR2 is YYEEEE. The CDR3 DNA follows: TGTGCCAGCAGGCTCAACGGAGTTGGAAACACCATATATTTT. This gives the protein CASRLNGVGNTIYF.

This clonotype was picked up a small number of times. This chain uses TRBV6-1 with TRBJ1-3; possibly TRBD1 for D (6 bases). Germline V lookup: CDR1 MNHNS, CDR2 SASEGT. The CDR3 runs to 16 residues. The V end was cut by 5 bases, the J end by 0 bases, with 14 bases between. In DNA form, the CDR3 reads TGTGCCAGCAGTCTTTACCAGGGGAGCTCTGGAAACACCATATATTTT. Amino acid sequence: CASSLYQGSSGNTIYF.

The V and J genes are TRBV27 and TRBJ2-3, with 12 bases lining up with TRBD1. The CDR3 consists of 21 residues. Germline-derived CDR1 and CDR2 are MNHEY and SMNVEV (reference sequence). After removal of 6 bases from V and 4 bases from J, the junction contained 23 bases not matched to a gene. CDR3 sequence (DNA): TGTGCCAGCAGACTCCGGGACAGGGGGCGAGGTCTGATAATCTCCCCAGATACGCAGTATTTT. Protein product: CASRLRDRGRGLIISPDTQYF.

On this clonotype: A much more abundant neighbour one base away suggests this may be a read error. CDR3 region: CASSLTGKGYNEQFF. The CDR3 nucleotides read TGTGCCAGCAGCTTGACGGGTAAGGGGTACAATGAGCAGTTCTTC. The chain carries TRBV5-5 and TRBJ2-1, with D perhaps TRBD1 (5 bases). V lost 1 base, J lost 4 bases, and 12 bases lay in between. The CDR3 runs 15 residues. CDR1 is SGHKS and CDR2 is YYEKEE in the germline V gene (reference sequence).

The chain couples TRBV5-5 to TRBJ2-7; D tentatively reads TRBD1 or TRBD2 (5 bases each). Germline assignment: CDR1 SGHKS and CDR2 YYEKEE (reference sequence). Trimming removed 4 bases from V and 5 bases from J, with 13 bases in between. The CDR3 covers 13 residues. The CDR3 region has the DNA TGTGCCAGCAGCCGGGGCGTGAGGGACGAGCAGTACTTC. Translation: CASSRGVRDEQYF.